Presented here are 9 T cell receptor beta chains from one specimen sequenced in a study of T cells in tumors after PD-1 blockade (dated by TCRdb to 2018 to 2020). The library was generated by the immunoSEQ multiplex PCR assay. TCRdb mirrors the immuneACCESS table, restricted to in-frame sequences. Some clones are absent from its copies; in checked studies, under half trace to an unresolved V gene, and the reason for the others is unknown. This sample is represented by around 14,000 clones; around 62% of them were singletons. The ten largest clones take up about 31% of the sample. The sample's time point label is to be understood as: after anti-PD-1 therapy. The sample in question was tumor tissue, obtained after anti-PD-1 treatment. Receptors originate from a human donor with cutaneous squamous cell carcinoma.

The chain joins TRBV7-9 to TRBJ1-5; perhaps TRBD1 as D (5 bases). V lost 2 bases and J 5 bases, leaving 16 bases between the germline ends. Germline assignment: CDR1 SEHNR and CDR2 FQNEAQ (reference sequence). This CDR3 is built from 16 residues. As DNA, the CDR3 is TGTGCCAGCAGCTTAAGTACGGCAGGGTTGGATCAGCCCCAGCATTTT. Protein product: CASSLSTAGLDQPQHF. The full variable domain, in which reference TRBV7-9 and TRBJ1-5 provide the parts outside the CDR3, is DTGVSQNPRHKITKRGQNVTFRCDPISEHNRLYWYRQTLGQGPEFLTYFQNEAQLEKSRLLSDRFSAERPKGSFSTLEIQRTEQGDSAMYLCASSLSTAGLDQPQHFGDGTRLSIL.

V usage is TRBV28 and J usage is TRBJ2-5; 12 nucleotides line up with TRBD2. Looked up from germline, CDR1 is MDHEN and CDR2 is SYDVKM. CDR3 length: 18 amino acids. J gave up 0 bases and V 4 bases, and 9 bases lay outside the gene matches. The CDR3 region has the DNA TGTGCCAGCAGTTACCCACTAGCGGGAGGCCCTTACCAAGAGACCCAGTACTTC. This translates into CASSYPLAGGPYQETQYF.

The chain carries TRBV18 and TRBJ2-1, with D uncertain. V lost 2 bases and J lost 5, with 16 bases in between. Germline V lookup: CDR1 KGHSH, CDR2 LQKENI. The CDR3 runs to 16 residues. CDR3 in amino acids: CASSPSGIQQNNEQFF. The CDR3 DNA sequence: TGTGCCAGCTCACCATCGGGTATTCAACAAAACAATGAGCAGTTCTTC. The variable domain in full, with the rest retrieved from reference TRBV18 and TRBJ2-1, is NAGVMQNPRHLVRRRGQEARLRCSPMKGHSHVYWYRQLPEEGLKFMVYLQKENIIDESGMPKERFSAEFPKEGPSILRIQQVVRGDSAAYFCASSPSGIQQNNEQFFGPGTRLTVL.

V is TRBV6-1 and J is TRBJ1-2; D gene uncertain. CDR3 length: 14 amino acids. The V and J ends lost 2 bases and 4 bases respectively, with 11 bases between them. Germline loops: CDR1 MNHNS, CDR2 SASEGT. CDR3 protein: CASSESGHAYGYTF. In DNA, the CDR3 is TGTGCCAGCAGTGAATCGGGCCATGCCTATGGCTACACCTTC.

This sequence joins TRBV3-1 (or the pseudogene TRBV3-2) and TRBJ1-2; 7 nucleotides line up with TRBD1. Trimming at V came to 0 bases and at J to 8 bases, leaving 9 bases not matched to a gene. CDR1 is LGHDT, CDR2 YNNKEL, per germline (reference sequence). The CDR3 covers 15 residues. CDR3 residues: CASSQDGQGDIGYTF. Written as DNA, the CDR3 is TGTGCCAGCAGCCAAGATGGCCAGGGGGATATCGGCTACACCTTC.

This clone was observed a few times. V usage is TRBV9 and J usage is TRBJ2-2; the D is unclear. V was pared by 7 bases and J by 0 bases, with 4 bases between. Germline V gene sequence: CDR1 SGDLS, CDR2 YYNGEE. The CDR3 is 12 residues long. The CDR3 sequence is CASRPNTGELFF. The CDR3 DNA is TGTGCCAGCCGGCCGAACACCGGGGAGCTGTTTTTT.

By its share, this clone is medium-sized. The rearrangement uses TRBV2 and TRBJ1-5; unclear D gene. V was trimmed by 7 bases and J by 3 bases, leaving 16 bases between them. Germline V CDR1 and CDR2: SNHLY, FYNNEI. There are 15 residues in the CDR3. The CDR3 loop is CASNLASWDNQPQHF. CDR3 bases: TGTGCCAGCAATCTTGCTTCATGGGACAATCAGCCCCAGCATTTT.

This clone showed up just a few times. The chain carries TRBV9 and TRBJ2-3; D is ambiguous. The CDR3 spans 14 residues. Per germline, CDR1 SGDLS and CDR2 YYNGEE. V lost 1 base to trimming and J lost 0 bases, with 6 bases between them. The CDR3 loop is CASSVYPSTDTQYF. DNA of the CDR3: TGTGCCAGCAGCGTATATCCTAGCACAGATACGCAGTATTTT.

Only a few counts were recorded for this clone. The chain recombines TRBV12-3 or TRBV12-4 with TRBJ1-4; no firm D call. This CDR3 spans 11 amino acids. V shed 6 bases and J shed 7 bases, with 6 bases lying between them. The CDR3 loop is CASSLSEKLFF. The CDR3 DNA is TGTGCCAGCAGCTTGAGTGAAAAACTGTTTTTT.